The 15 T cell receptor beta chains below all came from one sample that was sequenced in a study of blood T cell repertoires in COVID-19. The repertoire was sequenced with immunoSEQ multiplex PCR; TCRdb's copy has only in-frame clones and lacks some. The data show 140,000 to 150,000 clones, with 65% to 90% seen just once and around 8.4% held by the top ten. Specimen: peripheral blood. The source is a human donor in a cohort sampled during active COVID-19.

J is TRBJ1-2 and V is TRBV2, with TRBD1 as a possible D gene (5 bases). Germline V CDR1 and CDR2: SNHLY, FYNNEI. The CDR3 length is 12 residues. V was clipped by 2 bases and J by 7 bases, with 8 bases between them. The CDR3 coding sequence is TGTGCCAGCAGTGAAAATCAGGGTGGCTACACCTTC. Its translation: CASSENQGGYTF.

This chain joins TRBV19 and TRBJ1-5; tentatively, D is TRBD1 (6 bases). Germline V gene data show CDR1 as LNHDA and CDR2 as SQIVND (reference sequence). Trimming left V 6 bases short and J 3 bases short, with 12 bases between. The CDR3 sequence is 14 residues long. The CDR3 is CASSTGLNNQPQHF. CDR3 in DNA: TGTGCCAGTAGCACAGGGCTAAACAATCAGCCCCAGCATTTT.

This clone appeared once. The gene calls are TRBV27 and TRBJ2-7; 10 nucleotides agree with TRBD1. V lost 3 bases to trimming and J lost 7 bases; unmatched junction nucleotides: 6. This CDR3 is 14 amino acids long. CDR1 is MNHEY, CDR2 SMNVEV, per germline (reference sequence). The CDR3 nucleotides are TGTGCCAGCAGTTTCCGGGACAGGGGAGGAGAGCAGTACTTC. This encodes CASSFRDRGGEQYF.

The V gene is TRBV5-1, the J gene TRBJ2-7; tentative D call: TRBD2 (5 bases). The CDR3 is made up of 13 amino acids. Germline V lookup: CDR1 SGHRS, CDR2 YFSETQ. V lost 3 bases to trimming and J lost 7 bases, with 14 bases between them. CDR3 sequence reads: CASSSRDHLEQYF. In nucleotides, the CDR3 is TGCGCCAGCAGCTCCCGGGATCACTTGGAGCAGTACTTC.

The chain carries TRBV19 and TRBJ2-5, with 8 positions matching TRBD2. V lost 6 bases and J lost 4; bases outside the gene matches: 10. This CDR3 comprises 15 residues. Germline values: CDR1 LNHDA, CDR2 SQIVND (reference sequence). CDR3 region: CASRTGTSYVETQYF. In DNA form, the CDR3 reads TGTGCCAGTAGGACCGGGACTAGTTATGTAGAGACCCAGTACTTC.

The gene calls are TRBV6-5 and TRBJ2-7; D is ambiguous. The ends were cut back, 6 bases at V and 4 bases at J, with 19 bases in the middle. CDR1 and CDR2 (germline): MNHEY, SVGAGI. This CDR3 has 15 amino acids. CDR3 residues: CASRPQTIKDYEQYF. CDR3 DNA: TGTGCCAGCAGGCCACAGACGATTAAAGATTACGAGCAGTACTTC.

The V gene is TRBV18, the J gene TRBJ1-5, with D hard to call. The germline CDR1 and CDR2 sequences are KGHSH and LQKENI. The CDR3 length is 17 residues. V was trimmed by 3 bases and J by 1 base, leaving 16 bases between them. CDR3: CASSPVEGRGSNQPQHF. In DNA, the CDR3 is TGTGCCAGCTCACCGGTGGAGGGTAGAGGGAGCAATCAGCCCCAGCATTTT.

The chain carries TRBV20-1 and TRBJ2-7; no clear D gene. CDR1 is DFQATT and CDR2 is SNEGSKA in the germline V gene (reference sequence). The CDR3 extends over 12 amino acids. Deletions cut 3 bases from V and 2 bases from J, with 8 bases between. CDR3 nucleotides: TGCAGTGCTAGTCCCCAGGCCTACGAGCAGTACTTC. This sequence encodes CSASPQAYEQYF.

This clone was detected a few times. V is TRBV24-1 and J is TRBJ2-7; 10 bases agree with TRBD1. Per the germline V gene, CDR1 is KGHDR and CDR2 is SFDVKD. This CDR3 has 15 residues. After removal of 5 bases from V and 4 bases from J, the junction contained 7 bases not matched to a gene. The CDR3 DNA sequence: TGTGCCACCAGTGGAACCGGGACAGGGGAGTACGAGCAGTACTTC. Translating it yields CATSGTGTGEYEQYF.

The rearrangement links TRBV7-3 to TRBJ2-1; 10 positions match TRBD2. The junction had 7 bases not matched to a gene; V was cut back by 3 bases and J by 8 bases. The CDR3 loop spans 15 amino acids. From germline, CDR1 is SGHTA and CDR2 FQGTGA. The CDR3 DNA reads TGTGCCAGCAGCTTTGCTAGCGGGAGTTTCTATGAGCAGTTCTTC. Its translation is CASSFASGSFYEQFF.

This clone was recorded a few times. CDR3 region: CASGSRYNEQFF. CDR3 DNA: TGTGCCAGTGGATCTAGGTACAATGAGCAGTTCTTC. V usage is TRBV7-6 and J usage is TRBJ2-1, with D unresolved. In germline, CDR1 is SGHVS, CDR2 FNYEAQ. There are 12 residues in the CDR3. With 9 bases removed from V and 4 bases from J, the gap between germline ends came to 10 bases. The entire variable domain, with the rest obtained from reference TRBV7-6 and TRBJ2-1, is as follows: GAGVSQSPRYKVTKRGQDVALRCDPISGHVSLYWYRQALGQGPEFLTYFNYEAQQDKSGLPNDRFSAERPEGSISTLTIQRTEQRDSAMYRCASGSRYNEQFFGPGTRLTVL.

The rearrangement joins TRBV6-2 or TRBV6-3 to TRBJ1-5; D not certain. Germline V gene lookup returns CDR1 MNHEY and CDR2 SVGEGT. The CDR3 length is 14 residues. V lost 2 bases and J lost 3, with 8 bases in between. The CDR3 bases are TGTGCCAGCAGTTACGGGCAGAACAATCAGCCCCAGCATTTT. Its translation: CASSYGQNNQPQHF.

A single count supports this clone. This chain's CDR3 is CASSRLGTGQETQYF. In DNA form, the CDR3 reads TGTGCCAGCAGCCGCCTAGGGACAGGTCAAGAGACCCAGTACTTC. The gene calls are TRBV16 and TRBJ2-5, with 8 bases that match TRBD1. Per the germline V gene, CDR1 is KGHSY and CDR2 is FQNENV. V gave up 4 bases and J gave up 2 bases; unmatched junction bases: 6. The CDR3 runs 15 residues.

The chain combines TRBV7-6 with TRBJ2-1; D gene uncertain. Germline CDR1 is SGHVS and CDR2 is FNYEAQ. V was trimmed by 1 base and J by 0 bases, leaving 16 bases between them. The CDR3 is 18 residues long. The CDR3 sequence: CASSLVPTTSSSYNEQFF. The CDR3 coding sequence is TGTGCCAGCAGCTTAGTTCCCACTACCTCGAGCTCCTACAATGAGCAGTTCTTC.

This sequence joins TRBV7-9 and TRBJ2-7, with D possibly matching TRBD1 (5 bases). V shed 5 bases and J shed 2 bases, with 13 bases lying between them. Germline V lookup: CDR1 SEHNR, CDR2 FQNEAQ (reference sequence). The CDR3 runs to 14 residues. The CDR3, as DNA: TGTGCCAGCAGCCACGGACAAAATACCTACGAGCAGTACTTC. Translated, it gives CASSHGQNTYEQYF.